This T cell receptor beta chain came from a study of blood T cells in healthy people across ages. Trimming took 5 bases from V and 8 from J, leaving 12 bases between them. The CDR3 runs to 12 residues. This clonotype was seen more than once but under ten times. Its antigen is as yet unknown. Broader study findings: More naive CD4+ cells and higher diversity marked long-lived donors relative to aged donors.

Sample-barcoded 5' priming and a J-beta primer mix drove a second PCR of roughly 6 to 12 cycles. TCRdb analysed the 5' RACE reads with MiXCR anew, one entry per CDR3 protein. The table lists fewer than 800,000 distinct CDR3 sequences, around 25% of them singletons. In addition, the sample was reused for a study of T cells of mothers and their children.

This chain connects TRBV12-3 or TRBV12-4 to TRBJ1-1; no clear D. This clonotype was obtained from a boy aged 5-17 years in good health. The sequencing sample was made of blood. CDR3 in amino acids: CASSQDFSEAFF. The CDR3 DNA reads as TGTGCCAGCAGTCAGGATTTCTCCGAAGCTTTCTTT.